This T cell receptor delta chain stems from a study of Vδ1+ human thymocytes. This clone has more than one count but fewer than ten. Its antigen remains unidentified. RNA was extracted from the cells and then reverse transcribed. Multiplex PCR used pooled V-gene forward primers and a constant-region reverse primer to amplify CDR3s. TCRdb re-called clones from the multiplex PCR reads via CATT. The repertoire holds roughly 55,000 delta-chain clones, 15% seen once, with approximately 0.5% in the top ten. The germline V and J ends were trimmed by 8 bases and 1 base, with 29 bases remaining between them. Germline V gene data show CDR1 as TSWWSYY and CDR2 as QGS. The length of the CDR3 is 19 residues. Findings and caveats of the study: Highly polyclonal TRG and TRD repertoires with Gaussian CDR3 length distributions appeared in thymus.

J is TRDJ1 and V is TRDV1; the D gene is possibly TRDD3 (6 bases). The sample taken for sequencing was Vdelta1+ gamma-delta thymocytes from the thymus. Subset meaning: FACS-sorted CD3+ TCRalphabeta- TCRVdelta1+ TCRVdelta2- thymocytes. The TCR originated in a boy younger than two who had congenital heart surgery. CDR3 amino acids: CALSPYDGGCGPSTDKLIF. CDR3 sequence (DNA): TGTGCTCTTTCCCCTTATGATGGGGGTTGCGGTCCTAGCACCGATAAACTCATCTTT.